Included here is one T cell receptor (beta chain) sequence, with context. Its specificity is not known. Trimming cost V 3 bases and J 2 bases, with 10 bases left between them. This CDR3 comprises 14 residues. Germline CDR1 reads LGHDT; CDR2 reads YNNKEL (reference sequence). Together with a sample-barcoded 5' primer, a J-beta primer mix was included in a second PCR lasting roughly 6 to 12 cycles. TCRdb independently ran MiXCR on the 5' RACE reads; one entry per CDR3 protein. This sample yields roughly 700,000 distinct CDR3 sequences, of which around half are seen a single time; around 32% belongs to the top ten. Every donor gave approximately 10 milliliters of peripheral blood. The data originate from a study of blood T cells in healthy people across ages. Study results and limitations: Diversity estimated from one million T cells was considered an underestimate.

The TCR sequence derives from an older woman in good health. Sequencing was performed on blood. This chain connects TRBV3-1 to TRBJ1-1, with unresolved D. CDR3 region: CASSHRAGNTEAFF. For the CDR3, the DNA is TGTGCCAGCAGCCATAGAGCGGGTAACACTGAAGCTTTCTTT. Combining the CDR3 with reference TRBV3-1 and TRBJ1-1 gives the whole variable domain DTAVSQTPKYLVTQMGNDKSIKCEQNLGHDTMYWYKQDSKKFLKIMFSYNNKELIINETVPNRFSPKSPDKAHLNLHINSLELGDSAVYFCASSHRAGNTEAFFGQGTRLTVV.